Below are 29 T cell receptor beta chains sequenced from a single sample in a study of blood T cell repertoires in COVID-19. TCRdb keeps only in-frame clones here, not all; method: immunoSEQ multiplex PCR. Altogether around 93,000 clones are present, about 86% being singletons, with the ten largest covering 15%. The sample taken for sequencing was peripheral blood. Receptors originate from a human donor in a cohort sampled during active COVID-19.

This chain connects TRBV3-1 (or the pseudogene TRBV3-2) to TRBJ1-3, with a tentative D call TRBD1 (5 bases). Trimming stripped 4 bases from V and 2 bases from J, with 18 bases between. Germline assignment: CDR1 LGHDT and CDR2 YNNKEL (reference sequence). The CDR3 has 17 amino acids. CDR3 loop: CASSPDKAQVTGNTIYF. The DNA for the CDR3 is TGTGCCAGCAGCCCGGACAAGGCCCAAGTCACTGGAAACACCATATATTTT.

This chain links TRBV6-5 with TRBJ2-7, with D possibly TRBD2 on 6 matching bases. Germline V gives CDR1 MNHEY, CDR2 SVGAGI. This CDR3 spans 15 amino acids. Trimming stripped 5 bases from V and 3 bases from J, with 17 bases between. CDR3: CASSLSRRANYEQYF. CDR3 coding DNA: TGTGCCAGCAGTCTTTCTCGGAGGGCTAACTACGAGCAGTACTTC.

The CDR3, as DNA: TGTGCCAGCAGTTACTTCGGAGATTCTGGAAACACCATATATTTT. It translates to CASSYFGDSGNTIYF. V is TRBV6-2 or TRBV6-3 and J is TRBJ1-3; D is uncertain. The germline V and J ends were trimmed by 1 base and 1 base, with 8 bases remaining between them. This CDR3 has 15 amino acids. CDR1 MNHEY and CDR2 SVGEGT come from the germline V gene.

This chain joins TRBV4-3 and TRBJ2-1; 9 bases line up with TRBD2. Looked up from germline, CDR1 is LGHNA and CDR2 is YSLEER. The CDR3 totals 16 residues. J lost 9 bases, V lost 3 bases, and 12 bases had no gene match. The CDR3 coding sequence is TGCGCCAGCAGCCATACCCCGGGGCTAGCGGGAACTGAGCAGTTCTTC. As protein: CASSHTPGLAGTEQFF.

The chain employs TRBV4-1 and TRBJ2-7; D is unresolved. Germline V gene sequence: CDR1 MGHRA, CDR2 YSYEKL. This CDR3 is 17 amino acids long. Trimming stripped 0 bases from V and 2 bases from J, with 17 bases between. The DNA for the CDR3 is TGCGCCAGCAGCCAAGATCGCTCCCAGACAAGACCCTACGAGCAGTACTTC. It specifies CASSQDRSQTRPYEQYF.

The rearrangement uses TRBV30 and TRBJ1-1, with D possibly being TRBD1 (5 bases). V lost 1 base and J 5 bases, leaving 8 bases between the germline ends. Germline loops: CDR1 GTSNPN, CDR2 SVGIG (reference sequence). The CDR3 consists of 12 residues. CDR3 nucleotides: TGTGCCTGGAGTGGGGGGGGAACTGAAGCTTTCTTT. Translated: CAWSGGGTEAFF.

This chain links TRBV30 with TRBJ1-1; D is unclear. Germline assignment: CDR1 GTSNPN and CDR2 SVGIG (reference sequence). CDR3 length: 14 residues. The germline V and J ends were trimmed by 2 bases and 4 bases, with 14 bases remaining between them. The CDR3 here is CAWSTHRGSTEAFF. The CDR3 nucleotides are TGTGCCTGGAGTACCCACAGAGGGAGCACTGAAGCTTTCTTT.

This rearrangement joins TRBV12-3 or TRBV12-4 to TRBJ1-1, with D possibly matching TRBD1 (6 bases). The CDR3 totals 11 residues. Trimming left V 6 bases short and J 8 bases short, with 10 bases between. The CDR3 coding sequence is TGTGCCAGCAGCCAGGGGACCGAAGCTTTCTTT. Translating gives CASSQGTEAFF.

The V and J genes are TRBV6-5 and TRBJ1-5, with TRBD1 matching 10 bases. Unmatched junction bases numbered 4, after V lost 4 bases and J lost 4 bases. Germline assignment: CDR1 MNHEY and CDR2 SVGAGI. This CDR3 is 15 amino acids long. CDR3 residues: CASSFLGQGNQPQHF. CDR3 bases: TGTGCCAGCAGTTTCTTGGGACAGGGGAATCAGCCCCAGCATTTT.

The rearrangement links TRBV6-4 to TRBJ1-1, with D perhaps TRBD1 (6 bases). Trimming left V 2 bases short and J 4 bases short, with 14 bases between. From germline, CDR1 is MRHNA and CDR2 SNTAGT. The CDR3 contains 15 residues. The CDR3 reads CASSDQGLGVTEAFF. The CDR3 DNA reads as TGTGCCAGCAGTGACCAGGGGCTGGGAGTCACTGAAGCTTTCTTT.

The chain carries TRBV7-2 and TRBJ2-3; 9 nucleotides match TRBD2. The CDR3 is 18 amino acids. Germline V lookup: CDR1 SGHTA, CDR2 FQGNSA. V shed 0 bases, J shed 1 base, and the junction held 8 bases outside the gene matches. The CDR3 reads CASSLATMAGGGTDTQYF. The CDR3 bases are TGTGCCAGCAGCTTAGCGACGATGGCGGGGGGGGGCACAGATACGCAGTATTTT.

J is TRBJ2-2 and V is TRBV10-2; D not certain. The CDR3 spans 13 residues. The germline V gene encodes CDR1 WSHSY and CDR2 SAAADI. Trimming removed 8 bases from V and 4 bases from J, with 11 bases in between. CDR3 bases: TGCGCCAGCGGCCCGCCGTCCACCGGGGAGCTGTTTTTT. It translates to CASGPPSTGELFF.

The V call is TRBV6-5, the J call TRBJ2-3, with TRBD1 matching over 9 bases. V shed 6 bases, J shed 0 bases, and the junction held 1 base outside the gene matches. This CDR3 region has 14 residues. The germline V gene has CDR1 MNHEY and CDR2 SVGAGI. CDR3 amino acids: CASRQGASTDTQYF. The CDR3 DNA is TGTGCCAGCAGACAGGGGGCCAGCACAGATACGCAGTATTTT.

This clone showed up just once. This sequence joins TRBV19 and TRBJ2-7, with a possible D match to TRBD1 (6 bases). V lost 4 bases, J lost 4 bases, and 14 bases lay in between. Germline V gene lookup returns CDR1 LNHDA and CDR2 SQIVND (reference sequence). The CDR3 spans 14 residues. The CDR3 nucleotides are TGTGCCAGTAGTACAACCGGGACAACATACGAGCAGTACTTC. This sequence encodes CASSTTGTTYEQYF.

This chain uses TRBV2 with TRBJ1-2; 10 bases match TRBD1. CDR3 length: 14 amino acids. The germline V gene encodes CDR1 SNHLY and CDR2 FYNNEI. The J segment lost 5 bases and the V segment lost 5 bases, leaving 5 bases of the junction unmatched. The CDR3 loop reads CASSYRDRGYGYTF. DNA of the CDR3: TGTGCCAGCAGTTACCGGGACAGGGGATATGGCTACACCTTC.

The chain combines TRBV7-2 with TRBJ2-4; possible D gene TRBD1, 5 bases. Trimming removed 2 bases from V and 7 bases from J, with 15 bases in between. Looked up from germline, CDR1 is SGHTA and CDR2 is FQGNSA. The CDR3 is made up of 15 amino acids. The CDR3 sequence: CASSLRPGSMNIQYF. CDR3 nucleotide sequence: TGTGCCAGCAGCTTACGTCCAGGGTCGATGAACATTCAGTACTTC.

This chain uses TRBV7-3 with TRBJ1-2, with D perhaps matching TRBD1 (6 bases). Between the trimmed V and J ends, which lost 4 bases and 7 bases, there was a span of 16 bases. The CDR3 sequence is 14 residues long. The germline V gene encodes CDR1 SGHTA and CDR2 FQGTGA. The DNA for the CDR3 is TGTGCCAGCAGCTGGGGGCGATTGGTTTGTGGCTACACCTTC. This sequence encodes CASSWGRLVCGYTF.

The CDR3 region is CASSPTPQVAQYF. CDR3 bases: TGTGCCAGCAGCCCGACTCCTCAAGTGGCGCAGTATTTT. The chain has TRBV7-2 and TRBJ2-3; D not certain. V gave up 5 bases and J gave up 10 bases, with 16 bases separating them. Germline CDR1 and CDR2: SGHTA and FQGNSA. The CDR3 length is 13 residues.

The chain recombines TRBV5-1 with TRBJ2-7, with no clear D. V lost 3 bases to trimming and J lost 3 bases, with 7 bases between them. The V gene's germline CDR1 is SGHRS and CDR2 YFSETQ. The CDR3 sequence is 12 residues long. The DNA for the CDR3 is TGCGCCAGCAGCTCCTTCGGCTACGAGCAGTACTTC. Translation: CASSSFGYEQYF. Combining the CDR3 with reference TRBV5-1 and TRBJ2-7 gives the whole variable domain KAGVTQTPRYLIKTRGQQVTLSCSPISGHRSVSWYQQTPGQGLQFLFEYFSETQRNKGNFPGRFSGRQFSNSRSEMNVSTLELGDSALYLCASSSFGYEQYFGPGTRLTVT.

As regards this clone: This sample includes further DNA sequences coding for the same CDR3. The CDR3 protein is CASSLFARLGNQPQHF. CDR3 sequence (DNA): TGTGCCAGCAGTTTATTCGCCAGGTTGGGCAATCAGCCCCAGCATTTT. The J gene is TRBJ1-5, the V gene TRBV28, with no clear D. Trimming removed 1 base at V and 2 bases at J, with 12 bases between. Germline V gene lookup returns CDR1 MDHEN and CDR2 SYDVKM. The CDR3 contains 16 residues. The whole variable domain, remainder taken from reference TRBV28 and TRBJ1-5, is DVKVTQSSRYLVKRTGEKVFLECVQDMDHENMFWYRQDPGLGLRLIYFSYDVKMKEKGDIPEGYSVSREKKERFSLILESASTNQTSMYLCASSLFARLGNQPQHFGDGTRLSIL.

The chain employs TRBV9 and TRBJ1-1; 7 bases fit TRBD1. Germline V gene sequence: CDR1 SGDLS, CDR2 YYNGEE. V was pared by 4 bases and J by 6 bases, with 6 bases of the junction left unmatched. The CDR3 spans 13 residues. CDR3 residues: CASSPGQIAEAFF. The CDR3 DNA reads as TGTGCCAGCAGCCCGGGACAGATCGCTGAAGCTTTCTTT.

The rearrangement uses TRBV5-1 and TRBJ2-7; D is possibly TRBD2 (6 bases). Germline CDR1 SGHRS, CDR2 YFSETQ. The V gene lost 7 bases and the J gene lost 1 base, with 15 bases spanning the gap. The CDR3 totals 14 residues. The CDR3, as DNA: TGCGCCAGCCGAAGAACCCGGGGGTCCTACGAGCAGTACTTC. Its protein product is CASRRTRGSYEQYF.

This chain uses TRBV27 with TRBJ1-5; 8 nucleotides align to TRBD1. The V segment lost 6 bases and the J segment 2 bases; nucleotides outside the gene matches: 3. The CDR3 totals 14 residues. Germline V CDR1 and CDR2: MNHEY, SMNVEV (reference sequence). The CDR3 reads CASRDRVGNQPQHF. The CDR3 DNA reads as TGTGCCAGCAGGGACAGGGTAGGCAATCAGCCCCAGCATTTT.

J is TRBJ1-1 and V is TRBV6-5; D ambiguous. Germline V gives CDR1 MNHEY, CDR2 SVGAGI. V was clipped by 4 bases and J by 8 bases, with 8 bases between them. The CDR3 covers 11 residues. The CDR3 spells CASSFRREAFF. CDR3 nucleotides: TGTGCCAGCAGTTTTCGGCGGGAAGCTTTCTTT.

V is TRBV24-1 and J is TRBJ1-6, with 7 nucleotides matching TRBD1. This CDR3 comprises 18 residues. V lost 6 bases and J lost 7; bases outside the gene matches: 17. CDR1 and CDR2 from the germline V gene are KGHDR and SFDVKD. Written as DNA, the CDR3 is TGTGCCACCAGTAAAAGACAGGGTGGAAAATATAGCAATTCACCCCTCCACTTT. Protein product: CATSKRQGGKYSNSPLHF.

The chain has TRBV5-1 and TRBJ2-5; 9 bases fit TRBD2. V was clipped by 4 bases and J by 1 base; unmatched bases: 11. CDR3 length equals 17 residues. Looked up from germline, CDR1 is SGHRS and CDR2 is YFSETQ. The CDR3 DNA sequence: TGCGCCAGCAGCCCGCTACTTCTAGCGGGGTCCCAAGAGACCCAGTACTTC. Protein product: CASSPLLLAGSQETQYF. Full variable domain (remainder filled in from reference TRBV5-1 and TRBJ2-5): KAGVTQTPRYLIKTRGQQVTLSCSPISGHRSVSWYQQTPGQGLQFLFEYFSETQRNKGNFPGRFSGRQFSNSRSEMNVSTLELGDSALYLCASSPLLLAGSQETQYFGPGTRLLVL.

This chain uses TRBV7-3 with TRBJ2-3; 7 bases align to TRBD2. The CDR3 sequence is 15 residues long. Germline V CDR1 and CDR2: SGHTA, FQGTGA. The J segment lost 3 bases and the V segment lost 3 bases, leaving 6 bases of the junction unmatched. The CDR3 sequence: CASSFSSSGTDTQYF. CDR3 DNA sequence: TGTGCCAGCAGCTTTTCGAGTAGCGGGACAGATACGCAGTATTTT. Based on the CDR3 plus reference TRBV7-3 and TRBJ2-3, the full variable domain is GAGVSQTPSNKVTEKGKYVELRCDPISGHTALYWYRQSLGQGPEFLIYFQGTGAADDSGLPNDRFFAVRPEGSVSTLKIQRTERGDSAVYLCASSFSSSGTDTQYFGPGTRLTVL.

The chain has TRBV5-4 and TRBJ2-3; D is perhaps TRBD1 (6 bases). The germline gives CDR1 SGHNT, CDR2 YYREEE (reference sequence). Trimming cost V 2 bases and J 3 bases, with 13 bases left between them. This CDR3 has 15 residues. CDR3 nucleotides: TGTGCCAGCAGCTTTAAACAGGGTTGGACAGATACGCAGTATTTT. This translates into CASSFKQGWTDTQYF.

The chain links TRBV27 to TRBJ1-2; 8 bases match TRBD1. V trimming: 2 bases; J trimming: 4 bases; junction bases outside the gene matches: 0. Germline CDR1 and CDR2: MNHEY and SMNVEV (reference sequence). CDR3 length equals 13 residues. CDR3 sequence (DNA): TGTGCCAGCAGTTTAGGGACAGGCTATGGCTACACCTTC. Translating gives CASSLGTGYGYTF.